This TCR beta chain was retrieved from a study of CXCR3-negative and CXCR3-positive naive CD8 T cells. Study results and caveats: Similar TRBV-TRBJ usage characterized naive CXCR3-negative and CXCR3-positive cells; memory cells differed. For CXCR3-positive naive cells, TRB CDR3s were more hydrophobic than those of CXCR3-negative naive cells. TCR interaction strength was inferred from TRB CDR3 physicochemistry, as CD5 matched across naive subsets.

By phenotype, naive CD8+ T cells were CD45RO-CCR7+CD27+CD95-. As to this clonotype: Antigen: not known.

Via 5' RACE with UMI labels, TRB cDNA libraries were prepared. TCRdb reprocessed the 5' RACE reads, with one entry per CDR3 protein and no DNA. The repertoire table contains tens of thousands of distinct CDR3 sequences. The CDR3 sequence is 18 residues long. Germline assignment: CDR1 DFQATT and CDR2 SNEGSKA (reference sequence). Sequencing input: naive CXCR3- CD8+ T cells from blood. As to subset: CD45RO-CCR7+CD27+CD95- naive CD8+ T cells lacking CXCR3 (TNR3-). The chain recombines TRBV20-1 with TRBJ2-1; the D call of TRBD2 rests on TCRdb alone, since no DNA is present to check it. This clonotype was sampled from a human donor in good health. Some clones in this sample may be carry-over from other donors' samples. CDR3 region: CSANVPREAGGRYNEQFF.